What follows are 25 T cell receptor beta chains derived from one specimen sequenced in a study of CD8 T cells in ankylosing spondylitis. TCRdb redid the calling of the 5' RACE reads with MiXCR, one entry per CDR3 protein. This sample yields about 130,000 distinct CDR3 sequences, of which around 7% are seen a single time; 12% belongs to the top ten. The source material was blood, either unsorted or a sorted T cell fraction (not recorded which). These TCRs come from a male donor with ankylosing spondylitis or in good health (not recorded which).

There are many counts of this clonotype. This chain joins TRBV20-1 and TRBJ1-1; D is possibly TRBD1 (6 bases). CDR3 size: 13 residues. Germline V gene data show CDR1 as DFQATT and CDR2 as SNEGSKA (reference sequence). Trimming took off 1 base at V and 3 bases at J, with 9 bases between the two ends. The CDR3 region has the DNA TGCAGTGCTAGAGGGACAGTCGACACTGAAGCTTTCTTT. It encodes CSARGTVDTEAFF.

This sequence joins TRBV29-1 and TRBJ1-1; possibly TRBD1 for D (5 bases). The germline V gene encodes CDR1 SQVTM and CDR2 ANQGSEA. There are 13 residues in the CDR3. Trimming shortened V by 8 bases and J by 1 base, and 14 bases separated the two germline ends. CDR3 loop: CSLTRQTNTEAFF. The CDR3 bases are TGCAGCCTGACCAGACAGACGAACACTGAAGCTTTCTTT.

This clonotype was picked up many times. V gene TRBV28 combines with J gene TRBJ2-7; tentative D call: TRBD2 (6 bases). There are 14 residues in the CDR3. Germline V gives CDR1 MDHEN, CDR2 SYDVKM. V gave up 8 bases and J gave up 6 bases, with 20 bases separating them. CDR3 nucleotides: TGTGCCAGCCGCGGGCCCGGGGACTTTGGCGAGCAGTACTTC. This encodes CASRGPGDFGEQYF.

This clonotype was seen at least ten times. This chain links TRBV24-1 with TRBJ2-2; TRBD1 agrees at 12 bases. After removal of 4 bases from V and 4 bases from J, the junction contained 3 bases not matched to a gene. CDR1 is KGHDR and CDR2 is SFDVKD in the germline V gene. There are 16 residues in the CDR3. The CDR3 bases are TGTGCCACCAGTGACCCGGGACAGGGGGCCACCGGGGAGCTGTTTTTT. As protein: CATSDPGQGATGELFF.

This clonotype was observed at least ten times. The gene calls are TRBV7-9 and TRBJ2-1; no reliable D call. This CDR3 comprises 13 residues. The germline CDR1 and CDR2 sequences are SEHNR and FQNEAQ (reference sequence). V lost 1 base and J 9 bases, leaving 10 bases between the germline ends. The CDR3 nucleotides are TGTGCCAGCAGCTTAGATTCTGTCTCTGAGCAGTTCTTC. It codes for CASSLDSVSEQFF.

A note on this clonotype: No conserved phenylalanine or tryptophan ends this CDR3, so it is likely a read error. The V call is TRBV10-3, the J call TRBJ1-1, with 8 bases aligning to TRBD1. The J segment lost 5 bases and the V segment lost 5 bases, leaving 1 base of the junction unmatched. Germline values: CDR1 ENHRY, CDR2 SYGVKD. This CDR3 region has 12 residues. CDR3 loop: CAISRTGTEAFY. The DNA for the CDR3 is TGTGCCATCAGTAGGACAGGGACTGAAGCTTTCTAT.

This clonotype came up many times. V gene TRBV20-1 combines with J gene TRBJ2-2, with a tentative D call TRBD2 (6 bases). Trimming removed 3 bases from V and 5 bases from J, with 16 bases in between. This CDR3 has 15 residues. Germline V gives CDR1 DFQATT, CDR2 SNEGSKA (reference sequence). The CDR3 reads CSASQNPGTTGELFF. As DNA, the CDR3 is TGCAGTGCTAGCCAAAACCCGGGGACTACCGGGGAGCTGTTTTTT.

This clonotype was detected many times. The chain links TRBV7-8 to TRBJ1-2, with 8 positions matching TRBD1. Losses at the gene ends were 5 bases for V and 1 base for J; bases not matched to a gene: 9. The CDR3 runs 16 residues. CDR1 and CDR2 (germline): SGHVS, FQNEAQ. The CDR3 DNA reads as TGTGCCAGCAGCCTGACGACAGGGGACTTTAACTATGGCTACACCTTC. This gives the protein CASSLTTGDFNYGYTF.

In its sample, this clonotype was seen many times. CDR3: CASSLLPGQGGEQYF. Written as DNA, the CDR3 is TGTGCCAGCAGCCTGCTACCGGGACAGGGAGGCGAGCAGTACTTC. The chain couples TRBV3-1 to TRBJ2-7, with TRBD1 matching 9 bases. Germline V gene sequence: CDR1 LGHDT, CDR2 YNNKEL (reference sequence). The V segment lost 4 bases and the J segment 6 bases; nucleotides outside the gene matches: 10. CDR3 size: 15 residues.

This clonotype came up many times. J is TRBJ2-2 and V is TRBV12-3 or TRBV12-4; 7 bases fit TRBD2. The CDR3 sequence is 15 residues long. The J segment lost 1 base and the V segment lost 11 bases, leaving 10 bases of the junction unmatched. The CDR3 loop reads CAGGSWEGNTGELFF. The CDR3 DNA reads TGTGCCGGAGGGAGCTGGGAGGGGAACACCGGGGAGCTGTTTTTT.

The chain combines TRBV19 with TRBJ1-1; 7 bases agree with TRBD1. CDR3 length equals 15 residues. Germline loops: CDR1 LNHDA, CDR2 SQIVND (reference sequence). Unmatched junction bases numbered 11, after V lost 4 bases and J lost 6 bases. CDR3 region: CASSTYGQEKSEAFF. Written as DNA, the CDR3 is TGTGCCAGTAGTACTTATGGACAGGAAAAATCTGAAGCTTTCTTT.

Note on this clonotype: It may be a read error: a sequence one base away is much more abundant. CDR3 nucleotide sequence: TGTGCCAGCAGGTGGACAGGGGGCTATGGCTACACCTTC. Protein sequence: CASRWTGGYGYTF. The chain combines TRBV6-1 with TRBJ1-2; 10 bases fit TRBD1. This CDR3 has 13 amino acids. Germline V lookup: CDR1 MNHNS, CDR2 SASEGT. J lost 4 bases, V lost 6 bases, and 2 bases had no gene match.

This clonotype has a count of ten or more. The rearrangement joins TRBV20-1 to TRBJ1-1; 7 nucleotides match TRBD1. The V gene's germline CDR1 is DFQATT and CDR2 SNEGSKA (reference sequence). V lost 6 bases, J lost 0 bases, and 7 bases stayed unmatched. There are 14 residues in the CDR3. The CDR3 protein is CSASRGVLNTEAFF. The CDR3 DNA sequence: TGCAGTGCCTCCAGGGGGGTTTTGAACACTGAAGCTTTCTTT.

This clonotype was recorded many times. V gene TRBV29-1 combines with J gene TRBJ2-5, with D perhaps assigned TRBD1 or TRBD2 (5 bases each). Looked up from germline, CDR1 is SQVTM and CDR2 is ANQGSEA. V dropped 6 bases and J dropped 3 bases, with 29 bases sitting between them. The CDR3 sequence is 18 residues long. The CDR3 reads CSVVPGTLFTLSKETQYF. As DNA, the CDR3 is TGCAGCGTCGTGCCCGGGACCTTATTTACGCTATCAAAAGAGACCCAGTACTTC.

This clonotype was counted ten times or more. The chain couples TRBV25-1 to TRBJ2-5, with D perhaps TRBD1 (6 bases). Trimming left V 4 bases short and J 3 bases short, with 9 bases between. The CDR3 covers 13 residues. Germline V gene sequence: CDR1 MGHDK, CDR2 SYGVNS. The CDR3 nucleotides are TGTGCCAGCAGTGGATACAGGGAAGAGACCCAGTACTTC. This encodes CASSGYREETQYF.

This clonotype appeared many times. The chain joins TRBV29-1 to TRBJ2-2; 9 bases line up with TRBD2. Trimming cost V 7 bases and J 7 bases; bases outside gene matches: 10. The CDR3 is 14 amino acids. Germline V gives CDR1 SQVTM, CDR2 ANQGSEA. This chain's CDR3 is CSAAGGPKSGELFF. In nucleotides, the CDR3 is TGCAGCGCCGCGGGGGGGCCTAAAAGCGGGGAGCTGTTTTTT.

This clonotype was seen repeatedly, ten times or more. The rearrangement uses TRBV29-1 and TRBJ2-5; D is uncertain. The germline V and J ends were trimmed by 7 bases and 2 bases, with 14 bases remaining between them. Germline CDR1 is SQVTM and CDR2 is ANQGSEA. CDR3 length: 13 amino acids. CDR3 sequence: CSAAPRVQETQYF. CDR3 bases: TGCAGCGCCGCCCCCAGAGTACAAGAGACCCAGTACTTC.

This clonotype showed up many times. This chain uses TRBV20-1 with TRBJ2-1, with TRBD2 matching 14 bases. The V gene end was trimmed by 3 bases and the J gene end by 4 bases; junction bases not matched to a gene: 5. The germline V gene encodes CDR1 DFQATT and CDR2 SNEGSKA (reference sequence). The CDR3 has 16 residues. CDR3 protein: CSARVGTSGSYNEQFF. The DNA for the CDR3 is TGCAGTGCTAGGGTAGGGACTAGCGGGAGTTACAATGAGCAGTTCTTC.

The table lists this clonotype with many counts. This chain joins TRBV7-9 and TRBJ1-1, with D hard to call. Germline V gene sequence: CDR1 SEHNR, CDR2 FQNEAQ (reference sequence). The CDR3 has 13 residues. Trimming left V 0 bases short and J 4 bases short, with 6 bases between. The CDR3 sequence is CASSLAEATEAFF. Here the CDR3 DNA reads TGTGCCAGCAGCTTAGCTGAGGCCACTGAAGCTTTCTTT.

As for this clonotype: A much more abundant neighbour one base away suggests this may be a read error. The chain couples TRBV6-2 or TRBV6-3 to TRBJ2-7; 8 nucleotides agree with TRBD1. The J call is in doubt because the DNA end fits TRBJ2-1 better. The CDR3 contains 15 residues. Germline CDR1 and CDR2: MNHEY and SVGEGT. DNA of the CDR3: TGTGCCAGCAGTTACTCTGACAGGGGTATCTACGAGCAGTTCTTC. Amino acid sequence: CASSYSDRGIYEQFF.

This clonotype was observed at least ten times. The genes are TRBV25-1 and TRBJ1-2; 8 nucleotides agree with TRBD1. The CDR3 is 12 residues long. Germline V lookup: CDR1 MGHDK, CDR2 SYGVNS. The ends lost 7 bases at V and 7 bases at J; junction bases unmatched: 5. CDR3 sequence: CASTQGALGYTF. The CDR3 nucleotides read TGTGCCAGCACTCAGGGGGCGCTTGGCTACACCTTC.

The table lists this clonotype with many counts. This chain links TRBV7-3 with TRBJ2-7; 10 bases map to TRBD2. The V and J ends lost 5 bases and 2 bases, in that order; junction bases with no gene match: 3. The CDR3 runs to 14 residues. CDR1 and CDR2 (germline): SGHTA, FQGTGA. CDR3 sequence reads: CASSTSGDTYEQYF. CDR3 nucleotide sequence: TGTGCCAGCAGCACTAGCGGGGATACCTACGAGCAGTACTTC.

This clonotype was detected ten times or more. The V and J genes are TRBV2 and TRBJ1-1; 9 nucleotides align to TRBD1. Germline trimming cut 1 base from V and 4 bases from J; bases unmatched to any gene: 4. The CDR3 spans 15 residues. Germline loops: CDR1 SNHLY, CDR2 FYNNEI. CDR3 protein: CASSEGTGEGTEAFF. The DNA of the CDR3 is TGTGCCAGCAGTGAAGGGACAGGGGAGGGCACTGAAGCTTTCTTT.

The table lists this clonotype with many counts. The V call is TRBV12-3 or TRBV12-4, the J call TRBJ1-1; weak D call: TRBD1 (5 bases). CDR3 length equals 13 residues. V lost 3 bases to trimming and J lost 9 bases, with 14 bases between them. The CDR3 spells CASSFWGAGQAFF. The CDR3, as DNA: TGTGCCAGCAGTTTTTGGGGCGCGGGTCAAGCTTTCTTT.

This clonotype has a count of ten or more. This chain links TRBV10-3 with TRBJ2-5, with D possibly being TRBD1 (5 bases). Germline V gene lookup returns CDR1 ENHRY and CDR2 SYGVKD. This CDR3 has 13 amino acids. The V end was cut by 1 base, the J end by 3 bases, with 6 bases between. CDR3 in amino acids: CAISELGEETQYF. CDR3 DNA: TGTGCCATCAGTGAGTTAGGGGAAGAGACCCAGTACTTC.